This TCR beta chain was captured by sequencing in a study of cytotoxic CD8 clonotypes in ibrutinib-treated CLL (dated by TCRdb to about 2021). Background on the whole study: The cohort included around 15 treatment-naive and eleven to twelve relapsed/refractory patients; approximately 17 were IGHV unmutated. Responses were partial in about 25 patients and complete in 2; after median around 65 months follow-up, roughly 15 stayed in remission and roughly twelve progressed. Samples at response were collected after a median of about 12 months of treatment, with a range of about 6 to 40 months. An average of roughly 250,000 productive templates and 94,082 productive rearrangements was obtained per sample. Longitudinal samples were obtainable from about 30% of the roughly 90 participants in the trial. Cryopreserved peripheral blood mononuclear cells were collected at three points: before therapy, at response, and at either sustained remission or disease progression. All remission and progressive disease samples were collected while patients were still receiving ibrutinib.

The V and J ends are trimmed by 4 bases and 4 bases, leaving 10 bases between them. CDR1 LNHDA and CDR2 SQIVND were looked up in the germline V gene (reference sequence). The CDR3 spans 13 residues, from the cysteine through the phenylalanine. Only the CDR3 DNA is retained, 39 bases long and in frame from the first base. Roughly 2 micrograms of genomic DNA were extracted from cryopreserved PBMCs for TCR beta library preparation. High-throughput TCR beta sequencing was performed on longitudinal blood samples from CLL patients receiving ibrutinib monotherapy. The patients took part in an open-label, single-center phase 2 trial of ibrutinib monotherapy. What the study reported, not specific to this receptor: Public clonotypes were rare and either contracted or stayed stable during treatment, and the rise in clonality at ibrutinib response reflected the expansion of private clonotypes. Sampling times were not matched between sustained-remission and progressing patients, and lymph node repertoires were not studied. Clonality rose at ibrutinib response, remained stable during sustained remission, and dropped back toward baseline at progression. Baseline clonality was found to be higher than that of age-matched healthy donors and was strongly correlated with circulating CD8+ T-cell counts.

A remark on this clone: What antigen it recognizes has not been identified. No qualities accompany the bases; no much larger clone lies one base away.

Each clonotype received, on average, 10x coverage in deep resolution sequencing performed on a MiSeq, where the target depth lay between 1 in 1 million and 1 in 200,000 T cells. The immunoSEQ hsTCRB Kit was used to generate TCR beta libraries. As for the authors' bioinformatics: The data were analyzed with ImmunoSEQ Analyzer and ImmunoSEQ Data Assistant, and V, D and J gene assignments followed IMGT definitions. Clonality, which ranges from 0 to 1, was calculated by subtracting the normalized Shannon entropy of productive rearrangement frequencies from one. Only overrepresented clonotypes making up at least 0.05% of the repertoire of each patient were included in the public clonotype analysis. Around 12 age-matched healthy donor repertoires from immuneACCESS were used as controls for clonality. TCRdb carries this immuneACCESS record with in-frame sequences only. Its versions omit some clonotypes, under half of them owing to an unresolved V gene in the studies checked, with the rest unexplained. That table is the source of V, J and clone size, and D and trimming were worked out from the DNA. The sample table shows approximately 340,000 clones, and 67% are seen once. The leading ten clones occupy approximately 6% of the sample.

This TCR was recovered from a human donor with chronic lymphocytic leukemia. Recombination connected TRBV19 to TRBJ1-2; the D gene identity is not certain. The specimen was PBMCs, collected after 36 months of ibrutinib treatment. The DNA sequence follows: TGTGCCAGTAGTAAGGGCCCTTTCTATGGCTACACCTTC. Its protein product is CASSKGPFYGYTF.